This T cell receptor beta chain originates from a study of beta chain features in type 1 diabetes. This CDR3 is built from 15 residues. V was trimmed by 0 bases and J by 3 bases, leaving 13 bases between them. Germline V gene data show CDR1 as SGHRS and CDR2 as YFSETQ. The study reverse transcribed the entire isolated RNA, so it sequenced expressed TCRB transcripts. Clones were sequenced by immunoSEQ multiplex PCR, and TCRdb holds only the in-frame ones, with some missing. Among over 500,000 clones listed, about 16% were seen once. Sequencing was performed on naive CD4+ T cells from blood. The rearrangement uses TRBV5-1 and TRBJ2-7, with unresolved D. The sequence came from a man between 18 and 29 years old in good health. This CDR3 reads CASSLAEVAIYEQYF. The CDR3 nucleotides are TGCGCCAGCAGCTTGGCCGAGGTCGCGATCTACGAGCAGTACTTC.